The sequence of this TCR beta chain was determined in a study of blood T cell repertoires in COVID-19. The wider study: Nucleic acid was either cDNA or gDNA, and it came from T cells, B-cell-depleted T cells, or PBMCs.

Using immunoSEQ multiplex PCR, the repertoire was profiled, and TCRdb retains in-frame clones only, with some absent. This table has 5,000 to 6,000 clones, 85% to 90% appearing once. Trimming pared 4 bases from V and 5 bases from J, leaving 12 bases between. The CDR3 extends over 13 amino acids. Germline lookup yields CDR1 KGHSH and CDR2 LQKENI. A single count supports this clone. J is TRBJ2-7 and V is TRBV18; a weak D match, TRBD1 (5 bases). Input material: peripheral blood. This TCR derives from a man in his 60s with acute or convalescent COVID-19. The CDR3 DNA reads TGTGCCAGCTCACTCGACCAGGGAAACGAGCAGTACTTC. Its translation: CASSLDQGNEQYF.